The 31 T cell receptor beta chains below come from one sample, sequenced in a study of OX40 agonist ivuxolimab in advanced cancers. Assay used: immunoSEQ multiplex PCR; TCRdb lists only in-frame clones, some missing. The top ten hold 3% to 4% of the sample, which has approximately 50,000 clones, about 80% seen once. This specimen was CD4+ or CD8+ T cells sorted from blood, taken in a trial of the OX40 agonist ivuxolimab. These receptors originate from an adult with an advanced solid tumor such as melanoma, head and neck, liver or kidney cancer.

The J gene is TRBJ1-2, the V gene TRBV7-2; D unresolved. The germline V gene encodes CDR1 SGHTA and CDR2 FQGNSA. Trimming pared 1 base from V and 4 bases from J, leaving 10 bases between. CDR3 length: 14 amino acids. The CDR3 bases are TGTGCCAGCAGCTTAGGACCGGGGAGCTATGGCTACACCTTC. It is translated as CASSLGPGSYGYTF.

Turning to this clone: One end of the junction does not line up with germline, which may come from a read error. This sequence joins TRBV5-4 and TRBJ2-2; 7 nucleotides align to TRBD2. This CDR3 contains 16 residues. CDR1 and CDR2 from the germline V gene are SGHNT and YYREEE (reference sequence). The CDR3 spells CARSWGGGSNTGELFF. CDR3 in DNA: TGTGCCCGCAGCTGGGGGGGAGGATCGAACACCGGGGAGCTGTTTTTT.

This clone was observed once. The V gene is TRBV19, the J gene TRBJ1-2; a possible D gene is TRBD1 (5 bases). This CDR3 is built from 15 residues. Trimming cost V 4 bases and J 0 bases, with 12 bases left between them. Germline V CDR1 and CDR2: LNHDA, SQIVND (reference sequence). The CDR3 loop reads CASSTRAGTNYGYTF. DNA for the CDR3: TGTGCCAGTAGTACGCGGGCAGGGACTAACTATGGCTACACCTTC.

The CDR3 DNA reads TGCGCCAGCAGCGTCCAACCGTATAGCGGGGCCTCCTACGAGCAGTACTTC. Its protein product is CASSVQPYSGASYEQYF. The chain employs TRBV10-2 and TRBJ2-7, with 8 nucleotides matching TRBD2. This CDR3 spans 17 amino acids. The germline gives CDR1 WSHSY, CDR2 SAAADI. Unmatched junction bases numbered 13, after V lost 6 bases and J lost 0 bases.

This clone appeared a single time. The chain links TRBV30 to TRBJ1-1, with D perhaps matching TRBD1 (5 bases). The V and J ends lost 4 bases and 1 base respectively, with 13 bases between them. The germline V gene has CDR1 GTSNPN and CDR2 SVGIG (reference sequence). CDR3 length: 14 residues. CDR3: CAWNTQGANTEAFF. The CDR3 coding sequence is TGTGCCTGGAATACTCAGGGTGCGAACACTGAAGCTTTCTTT.

The table lists this clone with a few counts. The rearrangement joins TRBV10-3 to TRBJ1-2; TRBD1 agrees at 7 bases. The J segment lost 0 bases and the V segment lost 6 bases, leaving 7 bases of the junction unmatched. CDR3 length: 15 amino acids. CDR1 ENHRY and CDR2 SYGVKD come from the germline V gene. CDR3 sequence: CAIRLQQGPNYGYTF. CDR3 nucleotide sequence: TGTGCCATCAGACTCCAACAGGGGCCTAACTATGGCTACACCTTC.

This clone was recorded a few times. CDR3 in DNA: TGTGCCACCGCCACAGGGGTGAACACTGAAGCTTTCTTT. Translated: CATATGVNTEAFF. V usage is TRBV15 and J usage is TRBJ1-1; 7 bases fit TRBD1. V lost 8 bases and J lost 0; bases outside the gene matches: 3. The CDR3 is made up of 13 amino acids. CDR1 and CDR2 from the germline V gene are LNHNV and YYDKDF (reference sequence).

J is TRBJ1-5 and V is TRBV6-1, with D perhaps matching TRBD1 (6 bases). V was shortened by 8 bases and J by 0 bases, with 14 bases between the two germline ends. Germline assignment: CDR1 MNHNS and CDR2 SASEGT. The CDR3 sequence is 15 residues long. DNA for the CDR3: TGTGCCAGCTTAGCCAACAGGGCTAGCAATCAGCCCCAGCATTTT. Translation: CASLANRASNQPQHF.

This clone showed up just once. The J gene is TRBJ2-6, the V gene TRBV28; 7 bases match TRBD1. This CDR3 comprises 15 residues. CDR1 and CDR2 (germline): MDHEN, SYDVKM. Trimming cost V 8 bases and J 2 bases; bases outside gene matches: 6. CDR3 in amino acids: CASGTTGTGANVLTF. CDR3 DNA: TGTGCCAGCGGAACGACAGGGACTGGGGCCAACGTCCTGACTTTC.

This clone was counted once. The chain is built from TRBV30 and TRBJ1-1; the D is unclear. CDR1 GTSNPN and CDR2 SVGIG come from the germline V gene (reference sequence). Trimming cost V 0 bases and J 2 bases, with 4 bases left between them. The CDR3 runs to 12 residues. The CDR3 coding sequence is TGTGCCTGGAGTGTCCTCAACACTGAAGCTTTCTTT. It is translated as CAWSVLNTEAFF.

The V and J genes are TRBV6-1 and TRBJ2-7; 11 bases line up with TRBD2. With 4 bases clipped from V and 2 bases from J, the junction kept 7 bases outside the gene matches. The CDR3 loop spans 16 amino acids. Germline V lookup: CDR1 MNHNS, CDR2 SASEGT. CDR3 DNA sequence: TGTGCCAGCAGTGTTACCGGGACTAGCGGCCCCTACGAGCAGTACTTC. Its protein is CASSVTGTSGPYEQYF.

This clone showed up just a few times. The chain combines TRBV2 with TRBJ1-2, with D possibly matching TRBD1 (6 bases). V lost 1 base, J lost 6 bases, and 12 bases lay in between. The germline V gene encodes CDR1 SNHLY and CDR2 FYNNEI. The CDR3 has 14 amino acids. This CDR3 is CASSEGTDLDGYTF. The DNA for the CDR3 is TGTGCCAGCAGTGAAGGGACAGACCTAGATGGCTACACCTTC.

The chain employs TRBV27 and TRBJ2-3; 9 nucleotides match TRBD2. V was pared by 9 bases and J by 1 base, with 5 bases of the junction left unmatched. Germline values: CDR1 MNHEY, CDR2 SMNVEV (reference sequence). The CDR3 contains 14 residues. CDR3 nucleotide sequence: TGTGCCAGTTCGACTAGCGGCCGCACAGATACGCAGTATTTT. It encodes CASSTSGRTDTQYF.

This rearrangement joins TRBV2 to TRBJ2-1, with 14 bases identical to TRBD2. CDR1 is SNHLY and CDR2 is FYNNEI in the germline V gene. V was pared by 10 bases and J by 8 bases, with 10 bases of the junction left unmatched. There are 15 residues in the CDR3. The CDR3 DNA is TGTGCCAACCAACCGGGACTAGCGGGAGTAGATGAGCAGTTCTTC. Translation gives CANQPGLAGVDEQFF.

J is TRBJ1-1 and V is TRBV12-5; D is perhaps TRBD1 (6 bases). Germline V CDR1 and CDR2: LGHNT, FRNRAP. The V gene lost 5 bases and the J gene lost 7 bases, with 11 bases spanning the gap. The CDR3 contains 12 residues. CDR3 nucleotide sequence: TGTGCTAGTGGTGAGCAGGGGAGTGAAGCTTTCTTT. Amino acids: CASGEQGSEAFF.

V gene TRBV5-1 combines with J gene TRBJ2-7; D is possibly TRBD2 (6 bases). V dropped 2 bases and J dropped 3 bases, with 12 bases sitting between them. CDR3 length: 14 amino acids. Per the germline V gene, CDR1 is SGHRS and CDR2 is YFSETQ. The CDR3 DNA is TGCGCCAGCAGCTTAATGCGGGGTGGCTACGAGCAGTACTTC. Translating it yields CASSLMRGGYEQYF.

This clone was seen a handful of times. This sample includes further DNA sequences coding for the same CDR3. In DNA form, the CDR3 reads TGTGCCAGCAGCTTTATTAGAACTAGCAGCACAGATACGCAGTATTTT. It is translated as CASSFIRTSSTDTQYF. The chain uses TRBV11-2 and TRBJ2-3; a weak D match, TRBD2 (6 bases). Trimming pared 3 bases from V and 0 bases from J, leaving 13 bases between. Germline values: CDR1 SGHAT, CDR2 FQNNGV. The CDR3 runs 16 residues.

The J gene is TRBJ2-2, the V gene TRBV18; D gene unclear. The CDR3 contains 15 residues. Germline-derived CDR1 and CDR2 are KGHSH and LQKENI. V was cut by 0 bases and J by 1 base, with 6 bases left in between. The CDR3 loop reads CASSPPWGNTGELFF. The CDR3 bases are TGTGCCAGCTCACCACCGTGGGGGAACACCGGGGAGCTGTTTTTT.

This chain uses TRBV7-9 with TRBJ1-2; 9 nucleotides align to TRBD1. Germline V gene lookup returns CDR1 SEHNR and CDR2 FQNEAQ (reference sequence). CDR3 length: 13 amino acids. Losses at the gene ends were 5 bases for V and 3 bases for J; bases not matched to a gene: 1. The CDR3 DNA is TGTGCCAGCAGCGGGGACAGGGACTATGGCTACACCTTC. It specifies CASSGDRDYGYTF.

This clone was detected once. The V and J genes are TRBV5-1 and TRBJ2-5; D gene uncertain. Trimming took off 1 base at V and 5 bases at J, with 15 bases between the two ends. The CDR3 extends over 15 amino acids. The germline V gene encodes CDR1 SGHRS and CDR2 YFSETQ. The CDR3 bases are TGCGCCAGCAGCTTGAGTCCGACAACCCGGGAGACCCAGTACTTC. Protein: CASSLSPTTRETQYF.

As to this clone: At the DNA level, this CDR3 is encoded by other sequences in the same sample as well. The chain links TRBV11-2 to TRBJ2-7; D is perhaps TRBD1 (6 bases). The CDR3 consists of 15 residues. Trimming shortened V by 1 base and J by 5 bases, and 15 bases separated the two germline ends. Germline V gene lookup returns CDR1 SGHAT and CDR2 FQNNGV. CDR3 bases: TGTGCCAGCAGCTTAGTGGGACAAGGGGGTCACGAGCAGTACTTC. Protein sequence: CASSLVGQGGHEQYF.

This chain uses TRBV5-1 with TRBJ2-7, with D perhaps TRBD2 (5 bases). The germline V gene encodes CDR1 SGHRS and CDR2 YFSETQ. V shed 4 bases and J shed 5 bases, with 13 bases lying between them. The CDR3 length is 13 residues. CDR3 protein: CASSPRGEDEQYF. DNA of the CDR3: TGCGCCAGCAGCCCACGGGGTGAAGACGAGCAGTACTTC.

The chain combines TRBV5-6 with TRBJ2-1, with TRBD2 as a possible D gene (5 bases). Per the germline V gene, CDR1 is SGHDT and CDR2 is YYEEEE. The CDR3 length is 15 residues. The V end lost 1 base, the J end lost 0 bases, and 8 bases lay between the germline ends. CDR3 amino acids: CASSLPGSSYNEQFF. The CDR3 coding sequence is TGTGCCAGCAGCTTGCCGGGGAGCTCCTACAATGAGCAGTTCTTC.

This clone was seen a single time. The gene calls are TRBV19 and TRBJ1-1; no reliable D call. This CDR3 has 13 amino acids. Trimming removed 9 bases from V and 0 bases from J, with 11 bases in between. Germline V lookup: CDR1 LNHDA, CDR2 SQIVND (reference sequence). The CDR3 loop reads CASRELMNTEAFF. In DNA form, the CDR3 reads TGTGCCAGCCGGGAACTCATGAACACTGAAGCTTTCTTT.

The chain has TRBV18 and TRBJ2-2, with D possibly TRBD1 on 5 matching bases. The CDR3 contains 15 residues. V lost 0 bases and J lost 3, with 8 bases in between. CDR1 and CDR2 (germline): KGHSH, LQKENI. CDR3 DNA: TGTGCCAGCTCACCACCGAGCAGGGACACCGGGGAGCTGTTTTTT. Amino acids: CASSPPSRDTGELFF.

V and J are TRBV10-3 and TRBJ1-2; 12 bases map to TRBD1. The CDR3 totals 18 residues. The V segment lost 6 bases and the J segment 8 bases; nucleotides outside the gene matches: 19. Germline-derived CDR1 and CDR2 are ENHRY and SYGVKD. This CDR3 is CAISGSGTGGAMTRGYTF. Written as DNA, the CDR3 is TGTGCCATCAGCGGGAGCGGGACAGGGGGCGCGATGACCAGGGGCTACACCTTC.

In this sample, this clone turned up once. CDR3 nucleotides: TGTGCCAGCTCATCCAGTGCAACTAATGAAAAACTGTTTTTT. Protein: CASSSSATNEKLFF. The genes are TRBV18 and TRBJ1-4, with D hard to call. The germline V and J ends were trimmed by 5 bases and 0 bases, with 7 bases remaining between them. The CDR3 spans 14 residues. Germline V gene lookup returns CDR1 KGHSH and CDR2 LQKENI. The complete variable domain, with remaining parts taken from reference TRBV18 and TRBJ1-4, reads NAGVMQNPRHLVRRRGQEARLRCSPMKGHSHVYWYRQLPEEGLKFMVYLQKENIIDESGMPKERFSAEFPKEGPSILRIQQVVRGDSAAYFCASSSSATNEKLFFGSGTQLSVL.

The chain carries TRBV18 and TRBJ2-5; a possible D gene is TRBD2 (5 bases). With 2 bases removed from V and 7 bases from J, the gap between germline ends came to 17 bases. The CDR3 sequence is 15 residues long. Germline CDR1 is KGHSH and CDR2 is LQKENI. CDR3 protein: CASSPSYRGEGTQYF. In DNA, the CDR3 is TGTGCCAGCTCACCAAGTTATCGGGGTGAGGGGACCCAGTACTTC.

The J gene is TRBJ2-6, the V gene TRBV2, with D perhaps TRBD2 (5 bases). The CDR3 is made up of 14 amino acids. In germline, CDR1 is SNHLY, CDR2 FYNNEI. V lost 3 bases, J lost 4 bases, and 7 bases lay in between. CDR3 amino acids: CASSDSGGANVLTF. The CDR3 DNA reads as TGTGCCAGCAGTGACAGCGGAGGGGCCAACGTCCTGACTTTC.

The genes are TRBV5-1 and TRBJ1-4, with a possible D match to TRBD1 (5 bases). CDR1 is SGHRS and CDR2 is YFSETQ in the germline V gene. The germline V and J ends were trimmed by 3 bases and 0 bases, with 18 bases remaining between them. This CDR3 spans 18 amino acids. In DNA form, the CDR3 reads TGCGCCAGCAGCTCTTTCGGACAAACCACTGCAACTAATGAAAAACTGTTTTTT. It encodes CASSSFGQTTATNEKLFF.

This sequence joins TRBV30 and TRBJ2-5; 11 bases map to TRBD2. Germline lookup yields CDR1 GTSNPN and CDR2 SVGIG (reference sequence). V gave up 5 bases and J gave up 4 bases; unmatched junction bases: 3. The CDR3 contains 13 residues. The CDR3 DNA is TGTGCCTGGGGGCTAGCGGGAGGAGAGACCCAGTACTTC. Translation gives CAWGLAGGETQYF.